Described below is a single T cell receptor (beta chain) sequence and its context. The antigen remains undetermined. Germline V lookup: CDR1 SGHNT, CDR2 YYREEE (reference sequence). Trimming stripped 4 bases from V and 4 bases from J, with 12 bases between. This CDR3 has 14 residues. The data derive from a study of T cell responses to AZD1222 COVID-19 vaccine. For the study at large: Second-dose groups at about 4 or about 12 weeks were pooled.

TCRdb's copy holds only in-frame clones and misses some; the assay was immunoSEQ multiplex PCR. The repertoire has tens of thousands of clones, roughly four fifths of them found once; the top ten carry 5% to 6%. Findings and limits, study-wide: Spike was spanned by vaccine-associated CD4 TCRs, which were dominant at 160-218 and 743-854. At study baseline, merely five or six AZD1222 recipients were seropositive. Females made up more of the donors, who were largely white British, and clonal diversity may have come out too low.

This clonotype was obtained from an adult in good health. The sample here was peripheral blood, taken on day 0 of AZD1222 vaccination. J is TRBJ2-1 and V is TRBV5-4, with D perhaps matching TRBD2 (6 bases). In DNA, the CDR3 is TGTGCCAGCAGCCGGACTACCACTTACAATGAGCAGTTCTTC. Encoded protein: CASSRTTTYNEQFF. The variable domain in full, completed from reference TRBV5-4 and TRBJ2-1, reads ETGVTQSPTHLIKTRGQQVTLRCSSQSGHNTVSWYQQALGQGPQFIFQYYREEENGRGNFPPRFSGLQFPNYSSELNVNALELDDSALYLCASSRTTTYNEQFFGPGTRLTVL.